Listed here are 30 T cell receptor beta chains from one sample, sequenced in a study of immune evolution from preneoplasia to lung adenocarcinoma. Here immunoSEQ multiplex PCR was the method, and the copy in TCRdb shows in-frame clones only, minus some. Of approximately 4,400 clones listed, roughly 80% are singletons. What was sequenced was FFPE lung adenocarcinoma in situ tissue. These receptor sequences come from a person between 60 and 79 years old with lung adenocarcinoma.

As DNA, the CDR3 is TGTGCCAGCAGCCGGAAAATAGCGGGGCAAGAGACCCAGTACTTC. Translating it yields CASSRKIAGQETQYF. The chain joins TRBV7-9 to TRBJ2-5; 8 bases fit TRBD2. The CDR3 is 15 amino acids. Unmatched junction bases numbered 7, after V lost 5 bases and J lost 2 bases. From germline, CDR1 is SEHNR and CDR2 FQNEAQ (reference sequence).

This clone was seen only a few times. The CDR3 DNA reads TGTGCCAGCAGCCTCTTGGGGGGGTTTACAGATACGCAGTATTTT. Protein sequence: CASSLLGGFTDTQYF. The chain has TRBV11-3 and TRBJ2-3, with 7 bases identical to TRBD2. This CDR3 is built from 15 residues. After removal of 5 bases from V and 3 bases from J, the junction contained 8 bases not matched to a gene. Germline V CDR1 and CDR2: SGHNT, YENEEA.

The chain employs TRBV7-3 and TRBJ2-2; 7 bases align to TRBD1. The V and J ends lost 5 bases and 7 bases, in that order; junction bases with no gene match: 7. This CDR3 region has 14 residues. Germline V gene sequence: CDR1 SGHTA, CDR2 FQGTGA. CDR3 DNA sequence: TGTGCCAGCAGCCCTACCCGGGACAGCGGGGAGCTGTTTTTT. Amino acid sequence: CASSPTRDSGELFF.

The V gene is TRBV28, the J gene TRBJ2-7; the D is unclear. Looked up from germline, CDR1 is MDHEN and CDR2 is SYDVKM. The CDR3 extends over 19 amino acids. With 3 bases removed from V and 0 bases from J, the gap between germline ends came to 24 bases. The CDR3 DNA reads as TGTGCCAGCAGTTTTTGGCCAGGCCTCTCGCAAACGAGCTCCTACGAGCAGTACTTC. Translation: CASSFWPGLSQTSSYEQYF.

The chain carries TRBV27 and TRBJ1-5, with 7 bases matching TRBD1. V lost 5 bases to trimming and J lost 6 bases; unmatched junction nucleotides: 10. CDR1 MNHEY and CDR2 SMNVEV come from the germline V gene (reference sequence). The CDR3 sequence is 15 residues long. The CDR3 loop is CASSLRPGQLQPQHF. The CDR3 nucleotides are TGTGCCAGCAGTCTACGCCCGGGACAGCTTCAGCCCCAGCATTTT.

The chain recombines TRBV11-1 with TRBJ2-3; 9 nucleotides match TRBD2. With V trimmed by 2 bases and J by 3 bases, 3 bases remained unmatched. The germline CDR1 and CDR2 sequences are SGHAT and FQDESV (reference sequence). The length of the CDR3 is 15 residues. CDR3: CASSLPSGITDTQYF. The DNA of the CDR3 is TGTGCCAGCAGCTTACCTAGCGGGATAACAGATACGCAGTATTTT. Complete variable domain (other parts from reference TRBV11-1 and TRBJ2-3): EAEVAQSPRYKITEKSQAVAFWCDPISGHATLYWYRQILGQGPELLVQFQDESVVDDSQLPKDRFSAERLKGVDSTLKIQPAELGDSAMYLCASSLPSGITDTQYFGPGTRLTVL.

The rearrangement links TRBV6-6 to TRBJ1-5; no reliable D call. CDR3 length equals 16 residues. Germline assignment: CDR1 MNHNY and CDR2 SVGAGI (reference sequence). V lost 1 base and J lost 4, with 14 bases in between. The CDR3 bases are TGTGCCAGCAGTTACTTCCCGACACCCCCTAATCAGCCCCAGCATTTT. Amino acids: CASSYFPTPPNQPQHF.

The chain carries TRBV18 and TRBJ1-1, with D perhaps TRBD1 (5 bases). Germline assignment: CDR1 KGHSH and CDR2 LQKENI. The CDR3 loop spans 13 amino acids. V gave up 2 bases and J gave up 4 bases, with 8 bases separating them. The CDR3 nucleotides are TGTGCCAGCTCACCAAGGGGTGGCACTGAAGCTTTCTTT. This encodes CASSPRGGTEAFF.

This chain links TRBV5-6 with TRBJ2-1; 9 bases map to TRBD1. Germline CDR1 SGHDT, CDR2 YYEEEE. The CDR3 contains 15 residues. With V trimmed by 0 bases and J by 9 bases, 7 bases remained unmatched. This chain's CDR3 is CASSLVQGAASEQFF. CDR3 DNA sequence: TGTGCCAGCAGCTTGGTACAGGGGGCCGCCAGTGAGCAGTTCTTC.

The chain employs TRBV5-6 and TRBJ2-7, with no clear D. V dropped 2 bases and J dropped 2 bases, with 11 bases sitting between them. The CDR3 length is 14 residues. Germline CDR1 and CDR2: SGHDT and YYEEEE. CDR3 amino acids: CASSLGSKTYEQYF. Here the CDR3 DNA reads TGTGCCAGCAGCTTAGGAAGTAAAACCTACGAGCAGTACTTC.

V and J are TRBV19 and TRBJ1-2, with D unresolved. The CDR3 is made up of 13 amino acids. Per germline, CDR1 LNHDA and CDR2 SQIVND (reference sequence). V lost 8 bases to trimming and J lost 2 bases, with 12 bases between them. CDR3 loop: CASFDTLNYGYTF. CDR3 coding DNA: TGTGCCAGTTTTGACACCCTGAACTATGGCTACACCTTC.

The chain uses TRBV10-3 and TRBJ2-7; 13 bases map to TRBD2. Germline assignment: CDR1 ENHRY and CDR2 SYGVKD. This CDR3 has 15 amino acids. Trimming took 2 bases from V and 3 from J; bases not matched to a gene: 1. The CDR3 here is CAISEGTSGVYEQYF. CDR3 nucleotide sequence: TGTGCCATCAGTGAGGGGACTAGCGGGGTCTACGAGCAGTACTTC.

The chain recombines TRBV19 with TRBJ2-3; TRBD1 is a possible D gene (6 bases). CDR3 length equals 15 residues. Per the germline V gene, CDR1 is LNHDA and CDR2 is SQIVND (reference sequence). V lost 3 bases, J lost 3 bases, and 13 bases lay in between. CDR3: CASSMGTSGTDTQYF. The DNA of the CDR3 is TGTGCCAGTAGTATGGGGACATCAGGAACAGATACGCAGTATTTT.

The chain recombines TRBV7-2 with TRBJ1-5; 7 bases match TRBD1. The CDR3 sequence is 15 residues long. Losses at the gene ends were 5 bases for V and 7 bases for J; bases not matched to a gene: 11. Germline V CDR1 and CDR2: SGHTA, FQGNSA. The CDR3 bases are TGTGCCAGCAGCACACGAGCAGGGGGGGAGCAGCCCCAGCATTTT. Translation: CASSTRAGGEQPQHF.

The chain is built from TRBV9 and TRBJ2-3, with D tentatively TRBD2 (7 bases). V lost 5 bases, J lost 4 bases, and 23 bases lay in between. The germline V gene has CDR1 SGDLS and CDR2 YYNGEE. The CDR3 has 17 residues. The CDR3 nucleotides are TGTGCCAGCAGTGCAATGGGGGGGGCGGGAATTGCAGATACGCAGTATTTT. Amino acids: CASSAMGGAGIADTQYF.

CDR3 DNA sequence: TGCGCCAGCAGCTTGGGACTAGCGAGGACCTACAATGAGCAGTTCTTC. The encoded protein is CASSLGLARTYNEQFF. The chain employs TRBV5-1 and TRBJ2-1; 8 bases are shared with TRBD2. The V segment lost 0 bases and the J segment 2 bases; nucleotides outside the gene matches: 4. Germline values: CDR1 SGHRS, CDR2 YFSETQ. The CDR3 extends over 16 amino acids.

This clone has more than one count but fewer than ten. This chain connects TRBV5-1 to TRBJ2-5; D unclear. This CDR3 region has 11 residues. In germline, CDR1 is SGHRS, CDR2 YFSETQ. V shed 3 bases and J shed 4 bases, with 4 bases lying between them. The CDR3 spells CASSSLETQYF. For the CDR3, the DNA is TGCGCCAGCAGCTCCCTAGAGACCCAGTACTTC.

V is TRBV11-2 and J is TRBJ1-2, with D unresolved. The CDR3 is 13 residues long. CDR1 SGHAT and CDR2 FQNNGV come from the germline V gene. The V end lost 2 bases, the J end lost 3 bases, and 7 bases lay between the germline ends. In DNA, the CDR3 is TGTGCCAGCAGCTTAAGCAGATACTATGGCTACACCTTC. It translates to CASSLSRYYGYTF.

The J gene is TRBJ1-6, the V gene TRBV27; D unresolved. There are 14 residues in the CDR3. V was clipped by 6 bases and J by 3 bases, with 9 bases between them. CDR1 and CDR2 (germline): MNHEY, SMNVEV (reference sequence). CDR3 protein: CASSTGFYNSPLHF. CDR3 coding DNA: TGTGCCAGCAGCACCGGGTTCTATAATTCACCCCTCCACTTT.

The chain combines TRBV28 with TRBJ2-1, with 12 positions matching TRBD2. There are 16 residues in the CDR3. V dropped 2 bases and J dropped 4; count of bases not matched to a gene: 3. Germline CDR1 reads MDHEN; CDR2 reads SYDVKM. DNA of the CDR3: TGTGCCAGCAGTTTACAAGGACTAGCGGGGTACAATGAGCAGTTCTTC. Amino acid sequence: CASSLQGLAGYNEQFF.

The V and J genes are TRBV5-6 and TRBJ1-2; D gene uncertain. Germline CDR1 reads SGHDT; CDR2 reads YYEEEE. The germline V and J ends were trimmed by 0 bases and 5 bases, with 14 bases remaining between them. The CDR3 is 15 residues long. CDR3 amino acids: CASSLVDSSIYGYTF. Written as DNA, the CDR3 is TGTGCCAGCAGCTTGGTGGACTCATCTATATATGGCTACACCTTC.

The chain is built from TRBV11-3 and TRBJ2-7, with 7 positions matching TRBD1. V was pared by 5 bases and J by 2 bases, with 6 bases of the junction left unmatched. Germline-derived CDR1 and CDR2 are SGHNT and YENEEA. This CDR3 has 14 residues. CDR3 sequence (DNA): TGTGCCAGCAGCCTTTATACAGGGGCCTACGAGCAGTACTTC. Amino acid sequence: CASSLYTGAYEQYF.

The chain joins TRBV11-3 to TRBJ2-1; 9 nucleotides align to TRBD2. CDR1 and CDR2 (germline): SGHNT, YENEEA. The CDR3 is 15 amino acids. The V and J ends lost 5 bases and 3 bases, in that order; junction bases with no gene match: 5. The CDR3 sequence: CASSPSGEDYNEQFF. The CDR3, as DNA: TGTGCCAGCAGCCCTAGCGGGGAGGACTACAATGAGCAGTTCTTC.

This clone appeared a few times. The chain employs TRBV5-5 and TRBJ1-1, with D hard to call. Looked up from germline, CDR1 is SGHKS and CDR2 is YYEKEE (reference sequence). The V and J ends lost 0 bases and 4 bases respectively, with 13 bases between them. This CDR3 is built from 15 residues. CDR3 loop: CASSLVPDGLTEAFF. CDR3 nucleotide sequence: TGTGCCAGCAGCTTGGTTCCGGACGGCCTCACTGAAGCTTTCTTT.

The chain recombines TRBV18 with TRBJ1-1; possible D gene TRBD1, 5 bases. Germline-derived CDR1 and CDR2 are KGHSH and LQKENI. Trimming cost V 4 bases and J 1 base, with 10 bases left between them. The CDR3 runs to 14 residues. The CDR3 protein is CASSRAQGNTEAFF. For the CDR3, the DNA is TGTGCCAGCTCACGCGCCCAGGGGAACACTGAAGCTTTCTTT. Full variable domain (missing parts from reference TRBV18 and TRBJ1-1): NAGVMQNPRHLVRRRGQEARLRCSPMKGHSHVYWYRQLPEEGLKFMVYLQKENIIDESGMPKERFSAEFPKEGPSILRIQQVVRGDSAAYFCASSRAQGNTEAFFGQGTRLTVV.

The chain joins TRBV28 to TRBJ1-2; 7 bases match TRBD1. The CDR3 length is 15 residues. Germline values: CDR1 MDHEN, CDR2 SYDVKM. V was pared by 4 bases and J by 2 bases, with 7 bases of the junction left unmatched. Here the CDR3 reads CASSSTGSPNYGYTF. The CDR3 bases are TGTGCCAGCAGTTCGACAGGGTCTCCAAACTATGGCTACACCTTC.

This rearrangement joins TRBV7-2 to TRBJ2-5; TRBD1 might be the D (6 bases). Germline loops: CDR1 SGHTA, CDR2 FQGNSA. The CDR3 is 15 residues long. The germline V and J ends were trimmed by 2 bases and 0 bases, with 10 bases remaining between them. The CDR3 reads CASSLRGTDQETQYF. The CDR3 DNA is TGTGCCAGCAGCTTAAGGGGGACGGACCAAGAGACCCAGTACTTC.

CDR3 bases: TGTGCCAGCTCACTCCCGAGGTTAGCGGGGGGCGGGAGTAATGAGCAGTTCTTC. Residues: CASSLPRLAGGGSNEQFF. The V gene is TRBV18, the J gene TRBJ2-1; TRBD2 agrees at 10 bases. Trimming removed 4 bases from V and 7 bases from J; junction bases left unmatched: 16. The CDR3 length is 18 residues. The V gene's germline CDR1 is KGHSH and CDR2 LQKENI.

This rearrangement joins TRBV7-9 to TRBJ2-7; D unclear. V lost 0 bases to trimming and J lost 2 bases, with 5 bases between them. Germline V gene sequence: CDR1 SEHNR, CDR2 FQNEAQ (reference sequence). The CDR3 is made up of 13 amino acids. CDR3 loop: CASSLAGTYEQYF. CDR3 bases: TGTGCCAGCAGCTTAGCGGGGACCTACGAGCAGTACTTC.

This chain connects TRBV18 to TRBJ2-2; no firm D call. V was pared by 8 bases and J by 6 bases, with 10 bases between. There are 12 residues in the CDR3. Per germline, CDR1 KGHSH and CDR2 LQKENI. The CDR3 coding sequence is TGTGCCAGCCGGACCCAAGCCGGGGAGCTGTTTTTT. Translating it yields CASRTQAGELFF.